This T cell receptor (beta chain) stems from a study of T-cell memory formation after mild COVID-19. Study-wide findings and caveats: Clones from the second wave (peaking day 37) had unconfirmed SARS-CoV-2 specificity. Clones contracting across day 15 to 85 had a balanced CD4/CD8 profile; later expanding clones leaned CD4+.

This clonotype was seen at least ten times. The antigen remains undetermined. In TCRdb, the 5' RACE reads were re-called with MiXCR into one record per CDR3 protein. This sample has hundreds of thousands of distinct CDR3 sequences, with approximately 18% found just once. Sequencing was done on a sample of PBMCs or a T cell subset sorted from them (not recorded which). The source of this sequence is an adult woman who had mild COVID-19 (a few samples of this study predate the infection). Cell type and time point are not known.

DNA of the CDR3: TGCAGTGCTAGACGCGGGCAAGAGACCCAGTACTTC. It translates to CSARRGQETQYF. The chain joins TRBV20-1 to TRBJ2-5, with a possible D match to TRBD2 (5 bases). The CDR3 runs to 12 residues. V was shortened by 2 bases and J by 2 bases, with 6 bases between the two germline ends. CDR1 DFQATT and CDR2 SNEGSKA come from the germline V gene (reference sequence).